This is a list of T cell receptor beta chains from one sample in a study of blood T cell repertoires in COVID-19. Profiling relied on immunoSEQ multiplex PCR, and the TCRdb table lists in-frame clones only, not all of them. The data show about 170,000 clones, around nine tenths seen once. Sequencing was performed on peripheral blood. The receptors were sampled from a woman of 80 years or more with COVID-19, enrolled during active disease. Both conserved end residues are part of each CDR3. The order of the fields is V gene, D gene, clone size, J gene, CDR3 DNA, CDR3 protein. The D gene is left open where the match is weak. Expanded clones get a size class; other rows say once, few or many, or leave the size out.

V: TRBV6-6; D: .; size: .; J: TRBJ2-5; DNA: TGTGCCAGCAGCCTCACCGCCTACGATCAGTACTTC; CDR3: CASSLTAYDQYF
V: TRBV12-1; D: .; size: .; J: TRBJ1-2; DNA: TGTGCCAGCAGCTCTCCGATCGACAGGGGAGGAGACTATGGCTACACCTTC; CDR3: CASSSPIDRGGDYGYTF
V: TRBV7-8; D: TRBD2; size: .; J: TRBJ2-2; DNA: TGTGCCAGCAGCTTAAAGTCTTTAGCGGGGTCCGGGGAGCTGTTTTTT; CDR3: CASSLKSLAGSGELFF
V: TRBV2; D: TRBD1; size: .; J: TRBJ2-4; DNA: TGTGCCAGCAGTGAAGTTAGGGACAGGGTGAATTCTGCCAAAAACATTCAGTACTTC; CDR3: CASSEVRDRVNSAKNIQYF
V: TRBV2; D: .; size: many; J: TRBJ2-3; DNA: TGTGCCAGCAGTCGGACAGCGAGCACAGATACGCAGTATTTT; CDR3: CASSRTASTDTQYF
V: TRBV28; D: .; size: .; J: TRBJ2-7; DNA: TGTGCCAGCAGTTTCCAAATGCAGGGCTCATTGGAGCAGTACTTC; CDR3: CASSFQMQGSLEQYF
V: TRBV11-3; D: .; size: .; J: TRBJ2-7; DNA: TGTGCCAGCAGCTTACAGGGGAACGAGCAGTACTTC; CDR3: CASSLQGNEQYF
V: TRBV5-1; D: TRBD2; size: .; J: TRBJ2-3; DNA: TGCGCCAGCAGCTCTGGGACTAGCGGAACCACAGATACGCAGTATTTT; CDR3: CASSSGTSGTTDTQYF
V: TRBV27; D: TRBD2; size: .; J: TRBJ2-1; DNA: TGTGCCAGCAGCAACATGGGACTAGCGGCGAGAAGGGTAAAGCAGTTCTTC; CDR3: CASSNMGLAARRVKQFF
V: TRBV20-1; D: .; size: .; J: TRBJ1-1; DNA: TGCAGTGTACGGGTTACTGAAGCTTTCTTT; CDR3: CSVRVTEAFF
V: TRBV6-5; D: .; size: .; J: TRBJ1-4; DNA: TGTGCCAGCAGATCGCAGAATAATGAAAAACTGTTTTTT; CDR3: CASRSQNNEKLFF
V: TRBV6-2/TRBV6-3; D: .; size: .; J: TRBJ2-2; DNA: TGTGCCAGCAGTCCACTAGGACCACTAAACCTCAATCCTACCGGGGAGCTGTTTTTT; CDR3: CASSPLGPLNLNPTGELFF
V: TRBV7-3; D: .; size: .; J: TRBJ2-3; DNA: TGTGCCAGCAGCTTAGGCTTTAGCGTATCAGATACGCAGTATTTT; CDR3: CASSLGFSVSDTQYF
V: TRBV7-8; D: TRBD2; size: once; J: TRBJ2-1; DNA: TGTGCCAGCAGCCCTAGAAGGGCTGTGCGGACTAGCGGAGGGGCTCAGTTCTTC; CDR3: CASSPRRAVRTSGGAQFF
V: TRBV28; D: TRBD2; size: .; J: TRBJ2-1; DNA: TGTGCCAGCAGTACCTCTAGCGGGGGGTCCTACAATGAGCAGTTCTTC; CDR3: CASSTSSGGSYNEQFF
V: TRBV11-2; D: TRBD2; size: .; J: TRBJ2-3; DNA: TGTGCCAGCAGCCTTGGACTAGCTTCGGATACGCAGTATTTT; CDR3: CASSLGLASDTQYF
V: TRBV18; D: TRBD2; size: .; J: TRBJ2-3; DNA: TGTGCCAGCTCACCACCGACTAGCGGCACAGATACGCAGTATTTT; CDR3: CASSPPTSGTDTQYF
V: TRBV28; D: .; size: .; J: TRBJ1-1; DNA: TGTGCCAGCAGCTCGGGGGGGGTTATAAACACTGAAGCTTTCTTT; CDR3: CASSSGGVINTEAFF
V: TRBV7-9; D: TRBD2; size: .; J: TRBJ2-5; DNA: TGTGCCAGCAGCCCTAGCGGGAGAGGAGAGACCCAGTACTTC; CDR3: CASSPSGRGETQYF
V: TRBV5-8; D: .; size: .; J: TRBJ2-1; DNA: TGTGCCAGCAGCTTGGGGTACTCCTCCTACAATGAGCAGTTCTTC; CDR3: CASSLGYSSYNEQFF
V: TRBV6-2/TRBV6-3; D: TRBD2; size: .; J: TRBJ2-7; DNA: TGTGCCAGCAGTTACGATAGTGGTCTTGCGACTAGCTTCTCCTACGAGCAGTACTTC; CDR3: CASSYDSGLATSFSYEQYF
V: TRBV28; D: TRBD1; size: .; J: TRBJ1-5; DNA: TGTGCCAGCAGTTTGTGGGACAGGGGGCTCAGTCTTGCTGAAAACAATCAGCCCCAGCATTTT; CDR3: CASSLWDRGLSLAENNQPQHF
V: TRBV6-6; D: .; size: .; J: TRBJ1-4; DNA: TGTGCCAGCAGTTACTCGAGACAGGTACTGTTTTTT; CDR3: CASSYSRQVLFF
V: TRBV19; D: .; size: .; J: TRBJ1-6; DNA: TGTGCCAGTAGGGGAGACAGGAATTCACCCCTCCACTTT; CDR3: CASRGDRNSPLHF
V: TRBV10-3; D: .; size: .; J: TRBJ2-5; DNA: TGTGCCATCAGTGCGGAGTACCAAGAGACCCAGTACTTC; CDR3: CAISAEYQETQYF
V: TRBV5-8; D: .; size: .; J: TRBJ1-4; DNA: TGTGCCAGCAGCTCGGGGTGGTACGAAAAACTGTTTTTT; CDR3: CASSSGWYEKLFF
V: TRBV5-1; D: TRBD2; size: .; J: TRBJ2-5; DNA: TGCGCCAGCAGCTTGGTGGCTAGCGGGGTTGGGACCCAGTACTTC; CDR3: CASSLVASGVGTQYF
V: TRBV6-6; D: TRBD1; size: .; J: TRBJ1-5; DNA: TGTGCCAGCAGTTACTCGACAGGGGGTGAGGGTCAGCCCCAGCATTTT; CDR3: CASSYSTGGEGQPQHF
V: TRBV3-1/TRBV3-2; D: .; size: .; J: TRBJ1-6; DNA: TGTGCCAGCAGCCAAGAGGTAACAGTCCAACCAAATTCACCCCTCCACTTT; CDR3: CASSQEVTVQPNSPLHF
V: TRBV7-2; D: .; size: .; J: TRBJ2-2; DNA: TGTGCCAGCAGCTTTTTGGGACTTGCGAACACCGGGGAGCTGTTTTTT; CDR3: CASSFLGLANTGELFF
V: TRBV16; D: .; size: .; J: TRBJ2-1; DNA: TGTGCCACCAGCGACAGTTACAATGAGCAGTTCTTC; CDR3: CATSDSYNEQFF
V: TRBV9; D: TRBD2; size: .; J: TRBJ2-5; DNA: TGTGCCAGCAGCGTAGGATCTAGCGGGATCCAAGAGACCCAGTACTTC; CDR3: CASSVGSSGIQETQYF
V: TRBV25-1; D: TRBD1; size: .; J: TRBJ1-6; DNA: TGTGCCAGCAGGGGGACAGGGGCGTATAATTCACCCCTCCACTTT; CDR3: CASRGTGAYNSPLHF
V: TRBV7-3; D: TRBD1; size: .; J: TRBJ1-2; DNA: TGTGCCAGCGGACAGGGGGCGAATGGCTACACCTTC; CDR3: CASGQGANGYTF
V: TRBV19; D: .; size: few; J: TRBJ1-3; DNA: TGTGCCATTGGGAGCTCTGGAAACACCATATATTTT; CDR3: CAIGSSGNTIYF
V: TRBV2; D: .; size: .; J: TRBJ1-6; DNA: TGTGCCAGCATTGAGGGGCAGAATTCACCCCTCCACTTT; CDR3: CASIEGQNSPLHF
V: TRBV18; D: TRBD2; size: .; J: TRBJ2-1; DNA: TGTGCCAGCTCACCCTTCGCAGTAGCGGGAGAATCTTTCTACAATGAGCAGTTCTTC; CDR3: CASSPFAVAGESFYNEQFF
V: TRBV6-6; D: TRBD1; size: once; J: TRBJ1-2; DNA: TGTGCCAGCAGTTCCAGTGACAGGGCTTCTGGCTACACCTTC; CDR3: CASSSSDRASGYTF
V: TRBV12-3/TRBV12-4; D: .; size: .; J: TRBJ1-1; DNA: TGTGCCAGCACTCGTTCGGGCACTGAAGCTTTCTTT; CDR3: CASTRSGTEAFF
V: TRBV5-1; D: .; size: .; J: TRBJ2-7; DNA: TGCGCCAGCAGCCACGGGACTTATGATTACGAGCAGTACTTC; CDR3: CASSHGTYDYEQYF
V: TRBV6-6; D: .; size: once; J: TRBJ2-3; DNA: TGTGCCAGCAGCTTTACTGAAGATACGCAGTATTTT; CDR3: CASSFTEDTQYF
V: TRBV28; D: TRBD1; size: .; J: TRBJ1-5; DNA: TGTGCCAGCACCCGGACAGGGGTGGAGGGTGGGCATTTT; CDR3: CASTRTGVEGGHF